The source of this T cell receptor (beta chain) is a study of cytomegalovirus exposure and HLA in healthy donors. Study results and caveats: In a later analysis, 15,000 to 20,000 TCR beta sequences were associated with HLA alleles at 0.05 false discovery rate. The study put 150 to 200 TCR beta chains on its list as cytomegalovirus-associated. Later work found most CMV-associated TCR beta chains apparently HLA-restricted.

There are 12 residues in the CDR3. Per the germline V gene, CDR1 is SGHTA and CDR2 is FQGNSA. Trimming pared 5 bases from V and 6 bases from J, leaving 10 bases between. The PCR had 60 Vbeta and 13 Jbeta primers. Generated by immunoSEQ multiplex PCR, the TCRdb table keeps only in-frame clones and is missing some. Here the sample spans more than 90,000 clones, about two thirds being singletons. There are a few counts of this clone. Its target is unknown. This receptor was obtained from a man in his forties or fifties in good health and CMV-seronegative. The sample taken for sequencing was PBMCs. The chain combines TRBV7-2 with TRBJ1-1; no firm D call. The CDR3 sequence: CASSPRRAEAFF. The DNA of the CDR3 is TGTGCCAGCAGCCCACGACGGGCTGAAGCTTTCTTT.